Listed here are 4 T cell receptor beta chains from one sample, sequenced in a study of post-analysis software for immune sequencing data. Whole-study results and caveats: Controls had lower frequencies than patients of 4 or 5 TRBV segments, which included TRBV5-6, TRBV5-1 and TRBV20-1.

No cognate antigen is known for these TCRs. Unique molecular identifiers were built into the TCR beta cDNA libraries. MiXCR, applied by TCRdb to the PCR reads, yields one record per CDR3 protein. Counted here are around 700,000 distinct CDR3 sequences, roughly three fifths occurring once; the ten biggest clones make up approximately 11%. Sample: blood. The receptors originated from a girl aged 2 to 9 with multiple sclerosis.

The rearrangement links TRBV20-1 to TRBJ2-3; 9 nucleotides agree with TRBD2. Germline V CDR1 and CDR2: DFQATT, SNEGSKA (reference sequence). The CDR3 contains 15 residues. After removal of 2 bases from V and 4 bases from J, the junction contained 7 bases not matched to a gene. CDR3 sequence reads: CSARRASGNADTQYF. The CDR3 region has the DNA TGCAGTGCTAGAAGGGCTAGCGGGAACGCAGATACGCAGTATTTT.

This clonotype was seen just once. At one end the junction does not follow the germline gene, possibly because of a read error. The J gene is TRBJ2-3, the V gene TRBV6-5; the D gene is possibly TRBD2 (6 bases). In germline, CDR1 is MNHEY, CDR2 SVGAGI. CDR3 length: 16 residues. The CDR3 region has the DNA TGTGCCAGCAGTTTATCCCCAAGGAGGGCCGGGGATACACAGTATTTT. It encodes CASSLSPRRAGDTQYF.

V usage is TRBV7-6 and J usage is TRBJ2-2; D might be TRBD1 (5 bases). Between the trimmed V and J ends, which lost 7 bases and 4 bases, there was a span of 10 bases. The germline V gene encodes CDR1 SGHVS and CDR2 FNYEAQ. The CDR3 is 13 residues long. CDR3 DNA: TGTGCCAGCAACCAAACAGGCACCGGGGAGCTGTTTTTT. This sequence encodes CASNQTGTGELFF.

This clonotype turned up a few times. This rearrangement joins TRBV20-1 to TRBJ2-3; the D gene is possibly TRBD2 (5 bases). V was pared by 5 bases and J by 3 bases, with 12 bases between. Germline CDR1 and CDR2: DFQATT and SNEGSKA (reference sequence). There are 13 residues in the CDR3. The CDR3 sequence is CSAPPGITDTQYF. The CDR3 DNA reads as TGCAGTGCTCCCCCGGGGATTACAGATACGCAGTATTTT.